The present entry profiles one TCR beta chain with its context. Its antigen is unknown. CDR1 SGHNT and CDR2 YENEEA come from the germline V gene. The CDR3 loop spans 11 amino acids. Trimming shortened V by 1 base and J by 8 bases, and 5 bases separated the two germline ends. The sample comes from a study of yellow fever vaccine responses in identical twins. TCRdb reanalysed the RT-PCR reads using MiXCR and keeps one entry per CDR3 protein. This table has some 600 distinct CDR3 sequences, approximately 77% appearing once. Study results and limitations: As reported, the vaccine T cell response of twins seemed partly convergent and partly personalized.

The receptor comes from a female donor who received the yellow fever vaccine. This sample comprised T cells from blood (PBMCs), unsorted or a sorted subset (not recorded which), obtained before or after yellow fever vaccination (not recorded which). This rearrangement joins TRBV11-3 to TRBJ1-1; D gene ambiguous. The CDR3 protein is CASSLGGEAFF. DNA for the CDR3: TGTGCCAGCAGCTTAGGAGGCGAAGCTTTCTTT.